The 7 T cell receptor beta chains given below trace back to one sample, sequenced in a study of blood T cell repertoires in COVID-19. Sequencing used immunoSEQ multiplex PCR; TCRdb keeps in-frame clones, though not all of them. There are 25,000 to 35,000 clones in the sample; 85% to 95% occur only once, and 0.83% lies in the top ten. Sample: peripheral blood. All receptors come from a woman in her 70s with COVID-19, enrolled during active disease.

The gene calls are TRBV30 and TRBJ1-1, with a tentative D call TRBD1 (5 bases). The CDR3 is 12 amino acids. Germline V gene data show CDR1 as GTSNPN and CDR2 as SVGIG (reference sequence). Trimming removed 8 bases from V and 3 bases from J, with 13 bases in between. CDR3 coding DNA: TGTGCCGGGGACCCAGAGGACACTGAAGCTTTCTTT. Amino acid sequence: CAGDPEDTEAFF.

The chain employs TRBV4-3 and TRBJ1-1; TRBD1 might be the D (5 bases). Germline-derived CDR1 and CDR2 are LGHNA and YSLEER. V dropped 0 bases and J dropped 1 base, with 9 bases sitting between them. The CDR3 runs to 15 residues. The CDR3 loop is CASSQEGVPNTEAFF. The CDR3 DNA reads as TGCGCCAGCAGCCAAGAAGGGGTCCCGAACACTGAAGCTTTCTTT.

The J gene is TRBJ1-1, the V gene TRBV18; D may be TRBD1 (5 bases). This CDR3 spans 15 amino acids. The V end was cut by 2 bases, the J end by 1 base, with 11 bases between. From germline, CDR1 is KGHSH and CDR2 LQKENI. CDR3 bases: TGTGCCAGCTCACCAGTCCGGGGGGGGAACACTGAAGCTTTCTTT. Its protein is CASSPVRGGNTEAFF.

The chain links TRBV3-1 (or the pseudogene TRBV3-2) to TRBJ2-1, with 8 bases matching TRBD2. Germline lookup yields CDR1 LGHDT and CDR2 YNNKEL (reference sequence). With 0 bases clipped from V and 7 bases from J, the junction kept 5 bases outside the gene matches. The CDR3 consists of 15 residues. The CDR3 sequence: CASSQDYSGANEQFF. The CDR3 DNA sequence: TGTGCCAGCAGCCAAGACTATAGCGGGGCTAATGAGCAGTTCTTC.

The chain carries TRBV10-3 and TRBJ1-2; D is uncertain. CDR3 length equals 14 residues. CDR1 is ENHRY, CDR2 SYGVKD, per germline. The V end lost 7 bases, the J end lost 0 bases, and 12 bases lay between the germline ends. In DNA form, the CDR3 reads TGTGCCATCACCGTGGGAGGGCCTAACTATGGCTACACCTTC. As protein: CAITVGGPNYGYTF.

The chain recombines TRBV9 with TRBJ1-1; 9 nucleotides agree with TRBD1. Germline V gives CDR1 SGDLS, CDR2 YYNGEE. The CDR3 is made up of 14 amino acids. V lost 2 bases to trimming and J lost 8 bases; unmatched junction nucleotides: 7. The CDR3 nucleotides read TGTGCCAGCAGCGTTAATCCCGGGACAGGGGAAGCTTTCTTT. Its protein is CASSVNPGTGEAFF.

This sequence joins TRBV25-1 and TRBJ2-5, with D possibly being TRBD1 (6 bases). Looked up from germline, CDR1 is MGHDK and CDR2 is SYGVNS. V was trimmed by 6 bases and J by 5 bases, leaving 16 bases between them. CDR3 size: 14 residues. The CDR3 DNA follows: TGTGCCAGCAGCGAGAACAGGGAACCGGAGACCCAGTACTTC. Its translation is CASSENREPETQYF.